This is a list of T cell receptor beta chains from one sample in a study of blood T cell repertoires in COVID-19. Only in-frame clones appear in the TCRdb table, and some are missing; sequencing was by immunoSEQ multiplex PCR. The profile shows about 120,000 clones, 60% to 85% of them singletons. Sequenced sample: peripheral blood. Receptor source: a man between 65 and 85 years old with acute or convalescent COVID-19. CDR3s include the opening cysteine and the closing phenylalanine or tryptophan. A D gene is named only where the DNA matches it firmly. For some rows the clone size is stated as once, few or many, or as a class when expanded; others skip it.

>TRBV7-3|TRBJ2-1|.|.
CASSLSGFAYNEQFF
TGTGCCAGCAGCTTAAGCGGGTTCGCCTACAATGAGCAGTTCTTC
>TRBV4-3|TRBJ1-2|few|.
CASSLQGQGSYGYTF
TGCGCCAGCAGCCTCCAGGGCCAGGGGTCCTATGGCTACACCTTC
>TRBV6-1|TRBJ2-2|few|TRBD1
CASREGQGYAGELFF
TGTGCCAGCAGGGAAGGACAGGGGTACGCCGGGGAGCTGTTTTTT
>TRBV24-1|TRBJ1-2|.|.
CATSQAGEGYTF
TGTGCCACCAGTCAGGCAGGGGAAGGCTACACCTTC
>TRBV7-2|TRBJ1-2|.|.
CASHRVNYGYTF
TGTGCCAGTCACAGGGTAAACTATGGCTACACCTTC
>TRBV11-2|TRBJ2-1|.|.
CASSYRSTSWTVDEQFF
TGTGCCAGCAGCTACCGGTCAACTAGTTGGACCGTCGATGAGCAGTTCTTC
>TRBV9|TRBJ2-5|.|TRBD1
CASSGDRGRETQYF
TGTGCCAGCAGCGGCGACAGGGGGCGAGAGACCCAGTACTTC
>TRBV7-8|TRBJ2-3|.|.
CASSPRAVTDTQYF
TGTGCCAGCAGCCCGAGGGCGGTCACAGATACGCAGTATTTT
>TRBV19|TRBJ1-2|.|.
CASSITIGDGYGYTF
TGTGCCAGTAGTATAACCATCGGGGATGGCTATGGCTACACCTTC
>TRBV9|TRBJ1-2|.|.
CASSVDVSPGYGYTF
TGTGCCAGCAGCGTAGACGTCAGTCCGGGCTATGGCTACACCTTC
>TRBV6-4|TRBJ2-3|.|TRBD2
CASSDSQRGEAYF
TGTGCCAGCAGTGACTCTCAGCGGGGGGAAGCGTATTTT
>TRBV5-4|TRBJ2-5|.|.
CASSPGRETQYF
TGTGCCAGCAGCCCCGGGAGAGAGACCCAGTACTTC
>TRBV18|TRBJ1-6|.|.
CASSPRPGQDSPLHF
TGTGCCAGCTCACCACGGCCAGGGCAGGATTCACCCCTCCACTTT
>TRBV4-1|TRBJ1-5|.|TRBD1
CASSPPWDRADLDQPQHF
TGCGCCAGCAGCCCTCCTTGGGACAGGGCCGATCTGGATCAGCCCCAGCATTTT
>TRBV19|TRBJ1-1|few|TRBD1
CASRSDRGNTEAFF
TGTGCCAGTAGGAGCGACAGGGGAAACACTGAAGCTTTCTTT
>TRBV30|TRBJ2-3|.|TRBD2
CAWSVGLAGTDTQYF
TGTGCCTGGAGTGTGGGACTAGCCGGCACAGATACGCAGTATTTT
>TRBV18|TRBJ1-1|.|TRBD1
CASSPAGTGATEAFF
TGTGCCAGCTCACCAGCCGGGACAGGGGCCACTGAAGCTTTCTTT
>TRBV2|TRBJ2-3|.|.
CASRVRVDTQYF
TGTGCCAGCAGAGTCAGGGTGGATACGCAGTATTTT
>TRBV27|TRBJ1-2|.|.
CASSLREGSGYTF
TGTGCCAGCAGTTTACGAGAAGGGAGTGGCTACACCTTC
>TRBV10-3|TRBJ1-2|.|TRBD1
CAIRGTGYGYTF
TGTGCCATCAGGGGGACAGGCTATGGCTACACCTTC
>TRBV5-5|TRBJ1-2|.|.
CASSLAADIYGYTF
TGTGCCAGCAGCTTGGCCGCGGACATCTATGGCTACACCTTC
>TRBV19|TRBJ2-3|.|.
CASSLAGTDTQYF
TGTGCCAGTAGTCTAGCCGGCACAGATACGCAGTATTTT
>TRBV7-9|TRBJ2-5|.|TRBD1
CASSTDRAGETQYF
TGTGCCAGCAGTACCGACAGGGCCGGAGAGACCCAGTACTTC
>TRBV5-4|TRBJ2-2|once|TRBD2
CASRISGGARTGELFF
TGTGCCAGCAGGATTAGCGGGGGGGCGCGAACCGGGGAGCTGTTTTTT
>TRBV19|TRBJ1-2|few|TRBD1
CASSHGPQGEANYGYTF
TGTGCCAGTAGTCACGGGCCTCAGGGGGAAGCTAACTATGGCTACACCTTC
>TRBV9|TRBJ2-3|.|.
CASSLGGSTDTQYF
TGTGCCAGCAGCTTGGGGGGTAGCACAGATACGCAGTATTTT
>TRBV7-6|TRBJ1-1|.|TRBD1
CASSLAAGGGPSHTEAFF
TGTGCCAGCAGCTTAGCGGCAGGGGGTGGGCCGTCGCACACTGAAGCTTTCTTT
>TRBV7-2|TRBJ2-7|once|TRBD1
CASRLTGTYYEQYF
TGTGCCAGCAGGTTGACAGGGACCTACTACGAGCAGTACTTC
>TRBV10-1|TRBJ2-7|.|.
CASPAETYEQYF
TGCGCCAGCCCCGCAGAAACCTACGAGCAGTACTTC
>TRBV7-3|TRBJ2-7|.|TRBD2
CASSAGVAGLYEQYF
TGTGCCAGCAGCGCCGGGGTAGCGGGCCTGTACGAGCAGTACTTC
>TRBV18|TRBJ2-7|few|.
CASSPKTELYEQYF
TGTGCCAGCTCACCAAAGACAGAACTCTACGAGCAGTACTTC
>TRBV7-2|TRBJ2-2|.|.
CASSPNRAANTGELFF
TGTGCCAGCAGCCCAAACAGGGCCGCGAACACCGGGGAGCTGTTTTTT
>TRBV7-2|TRBJ1-3|once|TRBD1
CASSSPQGGPGNTIYF
TGTGCCAGCAGCTCTCCACAGGGGGGGCCTGGAAACACCATATATTTT
>TRBV6-2/TRBV6-3|TRBJ1-4|.|.
CASSYRRGSNEKLFF
TGTGCCAGCAGTTACCGACGGGGGTCTAATGAAAAACTGTTTTTT
>TRBV5-8|TRBJ2-5|once|.
CASSGRDRQETQYF
TGTGCCAGCAGCGGGCGGGACAGACAAGAGACCCAGTACTTC
>TRBV5-1|TRBJ1-4|.|.
CASSLQSTGTEKLFF
TGCGCCAGCAGCTTGCAGTCCACAGGGACTGAAAAACTGTTTTTT
>TRBV19|TRBJ2-7|.|TRBD2
CASSIDRGVEQYF
TGTGCCAGTAGTATAGATCGGGGGGTTGAGCAGTACTTC
>TRBV19|TRBJ2-7|.|TRBD1
CASSIWGTGNSYEQYF
TGTGCCAGTAGTATATGGGGGACAGGGAACTCCTACGAGCAGTACTTC
>TRBV6-5|TRBJ1-6|.|TRBD1
CASSYWDRGNSPLHF
TGTGCCAGCAGTTACTGGGACAGGGGGAATTCACCCCTCCACTTT
>TRBV4-1|TRBJ1-5|.|.
CASSQDQGQSQHF
TGCGCCAGCAGCCAAGATCAGGGCCAGTCCCAGCATTTT